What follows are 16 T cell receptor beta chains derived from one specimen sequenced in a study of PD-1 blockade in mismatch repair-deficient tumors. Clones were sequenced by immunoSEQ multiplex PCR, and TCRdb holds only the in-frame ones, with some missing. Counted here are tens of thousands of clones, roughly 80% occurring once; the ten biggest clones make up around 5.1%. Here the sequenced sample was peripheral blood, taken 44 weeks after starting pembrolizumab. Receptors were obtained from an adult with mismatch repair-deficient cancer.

DNA of the CDR3: TGCGCCAGCAGCCAAGGGTGGGACAGTACCTACGAGCAGTACTTC. Protein sequence: CASSQGWDSTYEQYF. The chain employs TRBV4-3 and TRBJ2-7; 7 positions match TRBD1. J gave up 2 bases and V 1 base, and 5 bases lay outside the gene matches. CDR1 is LGHNA, CDR2 YSLEER, per germline. The CDR3 has 15 amino acids.

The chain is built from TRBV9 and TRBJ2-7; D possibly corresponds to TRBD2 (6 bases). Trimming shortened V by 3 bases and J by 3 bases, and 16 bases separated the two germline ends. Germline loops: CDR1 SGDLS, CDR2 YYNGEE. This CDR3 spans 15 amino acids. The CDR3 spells CASSATPGLDYEQYF. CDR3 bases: TGTGCCAGCAGCGCTACACCGGGACTGGACTACGAGCAGTACTTC.

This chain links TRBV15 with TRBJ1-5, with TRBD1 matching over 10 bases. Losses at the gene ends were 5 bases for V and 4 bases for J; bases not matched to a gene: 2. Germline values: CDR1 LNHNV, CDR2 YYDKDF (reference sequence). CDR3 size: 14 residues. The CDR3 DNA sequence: TGTGCCACCAGCCGGGACAGGGGTAATCAGCCCCAGCATTTT. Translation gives CATSRDRGNQPQHF.

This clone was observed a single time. The CDR3 reads CASRGTVYEQYF. CDR3 bases: TGTGCCAGCAGGGGGACAGTTTACGAGCAGTACTTC. The V call is TRBV27, the J call TRBJ2-7, with 7 bases fitting TRBD1. CDR3 size: 12 residues. The trim removed 6 bases at V and 4 bases at J, leaving 3 bases unmatched. Germline V gives CDR1 MNHEY, CDR2 SMNVEV (reference sequence).

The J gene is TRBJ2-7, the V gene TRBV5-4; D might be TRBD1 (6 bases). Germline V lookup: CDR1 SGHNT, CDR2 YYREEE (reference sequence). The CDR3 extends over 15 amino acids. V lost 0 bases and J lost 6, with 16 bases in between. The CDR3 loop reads CASSLGPGQGFEQYF. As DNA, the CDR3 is TGTGCCAGCAGCTTGGGGCCGGGGCAGGGGTTCGAGCAGTACTTC.

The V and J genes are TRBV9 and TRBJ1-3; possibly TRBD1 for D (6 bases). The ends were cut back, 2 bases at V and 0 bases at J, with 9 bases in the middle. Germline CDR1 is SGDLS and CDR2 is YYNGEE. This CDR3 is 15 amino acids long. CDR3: CASSVQDSSGNTIYF. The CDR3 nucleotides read TGTGCCAGCAGCGTCCAGGACAGCTCTGGAAACACCATATATTTT.

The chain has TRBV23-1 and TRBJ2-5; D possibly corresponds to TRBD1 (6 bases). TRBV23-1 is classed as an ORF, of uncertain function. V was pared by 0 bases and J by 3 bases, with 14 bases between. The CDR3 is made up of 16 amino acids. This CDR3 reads CASSQSKGQPKETQYF. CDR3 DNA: TGCGCCAGCAGTCAATCTAAAGGACAGCCAAAAGAGACCCAGTACTTC.

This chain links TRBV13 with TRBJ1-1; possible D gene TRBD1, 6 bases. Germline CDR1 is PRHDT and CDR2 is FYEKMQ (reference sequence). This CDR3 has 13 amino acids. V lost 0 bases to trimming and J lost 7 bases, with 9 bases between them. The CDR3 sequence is CASSLGTGIEAFF. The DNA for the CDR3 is TGTGCCAGCAGCTTAGGGACAGGTATTGAAGCTTTCTTT.

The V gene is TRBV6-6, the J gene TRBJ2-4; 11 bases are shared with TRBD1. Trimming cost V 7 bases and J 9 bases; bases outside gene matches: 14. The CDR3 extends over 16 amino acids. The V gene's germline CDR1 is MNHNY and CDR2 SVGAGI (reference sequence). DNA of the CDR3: TGTGCCAGCATCTTAGGACAGGGGGCCCATGAGGGCATTCAGTACTTC. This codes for CASILGQGAHEGIQYF.

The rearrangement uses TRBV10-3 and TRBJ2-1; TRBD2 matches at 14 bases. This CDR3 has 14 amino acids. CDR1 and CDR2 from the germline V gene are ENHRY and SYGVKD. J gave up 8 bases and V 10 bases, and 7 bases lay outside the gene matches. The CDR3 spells CATEGTSGSYEQFF. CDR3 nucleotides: TGTGCCACCGAAGGGACTAGCGGGAGCTATGAGCAGTTCTTC.

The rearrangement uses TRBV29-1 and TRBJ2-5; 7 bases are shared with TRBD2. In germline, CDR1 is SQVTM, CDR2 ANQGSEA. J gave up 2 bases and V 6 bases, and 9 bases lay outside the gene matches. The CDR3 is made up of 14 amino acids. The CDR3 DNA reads TGCAGCGTGAGGGGAGGGGCCGAACAAGAGACCCAGTACTTC. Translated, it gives CSVRGGAEQETQYF. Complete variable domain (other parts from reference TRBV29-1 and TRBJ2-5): SAVISQKPSRDICQRGTSLTIQCQVDSQVTMMFWYRQQPGQSLTLIATANQGSEATYESGFVIDKFPISRPNLTFSTLTVSNMSPEDSSIYLCSVRGGAEQETQYFGPGTRLLVL.

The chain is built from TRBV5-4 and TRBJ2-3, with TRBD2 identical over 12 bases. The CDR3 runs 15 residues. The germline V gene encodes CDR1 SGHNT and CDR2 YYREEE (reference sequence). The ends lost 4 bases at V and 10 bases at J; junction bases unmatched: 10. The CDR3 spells CASSPSGRASLAQYF. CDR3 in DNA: TGTGCCAGCAGCCCTAGCGGGAGGGCCTCCTTGGCGCAGTATTTT. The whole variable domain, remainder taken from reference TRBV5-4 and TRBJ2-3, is ETGVTQSPTHLIKTRGQQVTLRCSSQSGHNTVSWYQQALGQGPQFIFQYYREEENGRGNFPPRFSGLQFPNYSSELNVNALELDDSALYLCASSPSGRASLAQYFGPGTRLTVL.

In nucleotides, the CDR3 is TGTGCCAGCAGTTCCGGGGCGGCGGGAAACACCATATATTTT. Its translation is CASSSGAAGNTIYF. The chain employs TRBV6-5 and TRBJ1-3; weak D call: TRBD1 (5 bases). The CDR3 has 14 amino acids. Germline V lookup: CDR1 MNHEY, CDR2 SVGAGI. V gave up 4 bases and J gave up 4 bases, with 11 bases separating them.

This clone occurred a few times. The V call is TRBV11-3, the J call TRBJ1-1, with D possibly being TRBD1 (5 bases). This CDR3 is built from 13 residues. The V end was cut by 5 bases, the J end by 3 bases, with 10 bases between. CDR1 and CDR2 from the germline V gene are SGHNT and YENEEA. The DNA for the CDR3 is TGTGCCAGCAGCCGGGACGGGGACACTGAAGCTTTCTTT. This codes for CASSRDGDTEAFF.

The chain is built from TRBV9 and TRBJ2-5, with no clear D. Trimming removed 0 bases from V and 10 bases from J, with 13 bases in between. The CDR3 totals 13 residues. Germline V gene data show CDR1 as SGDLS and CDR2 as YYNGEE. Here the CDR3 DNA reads TGTGCCAGCAGCGTAGCCCCCACGGTTGACCAGTACTTC. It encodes CASSVAPTVDQYF.

CDR3 residues: CASSEGRGRGSYNEQFF. The CDR3 DNA reads as TGTGCCAGCAGTGAAGGCAGAGGGAGGGGTTCCTACAATGAGCAGTTCTTC. This rearrangement joins TRBV11-2 to TRBJ2-1; 7 nucleotides line up with TRBD2. This CDR3 has 17 amino acids. Unmatched junction bases numbered 12, after V lost 6 bases and J lost 1 base. Germline CDR1 reads SGHAT; CDR2 reads FQNNGV.